Here is one T cell receptor beta chain with its context. This sample is part of a study of blood T cell repertoires in COVID-19. Overall study context: Acute-phase and convalescent COVID-19 samples originated in the United States, Italy and Spain. T cells, B-cell-depleted T cells, or PBMCs supplied cDNA or gDNA.

Germline V lookup: CDR1 SGHNT, CDR2 YENEEA. V lost 7 bases and J lost 4; bases outside the gene matches: 8. CDR3 length: 14 amino acids. This table comes from immunoSEQ multiplex PCR, and its TCRdb copy is limited to in-frame clones, with some not included. The top ten clones hold about 1.8% of a sample with 100,000 or so clones, approximately 81% of them seen once. Input material: peripheral blood. This chain connects TRBV11-3 to TRBJ2-3, with 7 bases identical to TRBD2. The source is a woman aged 70-85 years with active or convalescent COVID-19. Here the CDR3 reads CASTSRSGADTQYF. In nucleotides, the CDR3 is TGTGCCAGCACCTCGAGAAGCGGGGCAGATACGCAGTATTTT.